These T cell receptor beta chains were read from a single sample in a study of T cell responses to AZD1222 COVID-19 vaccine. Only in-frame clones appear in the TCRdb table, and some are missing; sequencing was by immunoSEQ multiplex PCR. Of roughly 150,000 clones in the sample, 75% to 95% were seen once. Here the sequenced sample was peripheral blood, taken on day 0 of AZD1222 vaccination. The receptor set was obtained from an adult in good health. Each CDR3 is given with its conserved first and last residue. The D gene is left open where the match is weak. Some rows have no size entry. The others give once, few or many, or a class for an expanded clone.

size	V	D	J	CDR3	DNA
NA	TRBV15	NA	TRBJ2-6	CATSRVVNVLTF	TGTGCCACCAGCAGAGTAGTCAACGTCCTGACTTTC
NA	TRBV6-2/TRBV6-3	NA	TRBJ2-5	CASSYSGETQYF	TGTGCCAGCAGTTACTCGGGGGAGACCCAGTACTTC
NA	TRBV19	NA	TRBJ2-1	CASREGRGGNEQFF	TGTGCCAGTAGGGAAGGGCGCGGAGGCAATGAGCAGTTCTTC
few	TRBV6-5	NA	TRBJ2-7	CASSYGYSGGAEQYF	TGTGCCAGCAGTTATGGTTACTCAGGGGGGGCCGAGCAGTACTTC
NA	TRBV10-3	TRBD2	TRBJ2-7	CAISEPGTSGLEQYF	TGTGCCATCAGTGAACCAGGGACTAGCGGACTCGAGCAGTACTTC
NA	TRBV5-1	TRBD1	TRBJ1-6	CASSLPRQGANSPLHF	TGCGCCAGCAGCTTACCGAGACAGGGAGCTAATTCACCCCTCCACTTT
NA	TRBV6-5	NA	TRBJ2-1	CASSYRESSYNEQFF	TGTGCCAGCAGTTATAGGGAAAGCTCCTACAATGAGCAGTTCTTC
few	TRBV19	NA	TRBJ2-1	CASSISASEYNEQFF	TGTGCCAGTAGTATCTCGGCTAGCGAATACAATGAGCAGTTCTTC
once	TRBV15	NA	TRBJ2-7	CATSRDQGLSYEQYF	TGTGCCACCAGCAGAGACCAGGGCCTATCCTACGAGCAGTACTTC
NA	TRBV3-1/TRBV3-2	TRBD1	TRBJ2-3	CASSLTPRGTQYF	TGTGCCAGCAGCCTAACACCCAGGGGGACGCAGTATTTT
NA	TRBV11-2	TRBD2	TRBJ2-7	CASSSGLAGSYEQYF	TGTGCCAGCAGCTCCGGACTAGCGGGAAGCTACGAGCAGTACTTC
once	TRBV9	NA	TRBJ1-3	CASSVDAGPGNTIYF	TGTGCCAGCAGCGTAGATGCCGGGCCTGGAAACACCATATATTTT
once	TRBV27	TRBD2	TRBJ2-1	CASSLVAGGSYNEQFF	TGTGCCAGCAGTTTAGTTGCGGGAGGATCCTACAATGAGCAGTTCTTC
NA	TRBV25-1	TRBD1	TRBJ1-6	CASSARQGYNSPLHF	TGTGCCAGCAGTGCCAGACAGGGTTATAATTCACCCCTCCACTTT
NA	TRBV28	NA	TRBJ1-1	CASSIPGVGANTEAFF	TGTGCCAGCAGCATCCCAGGGGTAGGGGCGAACACTGAAGCTTTCTTT
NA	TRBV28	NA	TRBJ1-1	CASSQMPGVGQGPNTEAFF	TGTGCCAGCAGTCAAATGCCCGGCGTCGGGCAGGGTCCGAACACTGAAGCTTTCTTT
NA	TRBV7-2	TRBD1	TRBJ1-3	CASSRPDRVGNTIYF	TGTGCCAGCAGCAGACCAGACAGGGTTGGAAACACCATATATTTT
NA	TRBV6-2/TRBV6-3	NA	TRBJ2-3	CASTPVRMADTQYF	TGTGCCAGCACCCCGGTGAGGATGGCAGATACGCAGTATTTT
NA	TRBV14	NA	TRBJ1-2	CASSQSRRYGYTF	TGTGCCAGCAGCCAATCCCGACGCTATGGCTACACCTTC
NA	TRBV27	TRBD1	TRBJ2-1	CASSLRGRGNWHEQFF	TGTGCCAGCAGTTTACGGGGCAGGGGGAACTGGCATGAGCAGTTCTTC
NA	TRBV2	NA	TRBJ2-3	CASSNTDTQYF	TGTGCCAGCAGTAACACAGATACGCAGTATTTT
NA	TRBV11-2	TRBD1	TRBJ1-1	CASSPSPGTGGHTTEAFF	TGTGCCAGCAGCCCCTCCCCCGGGACAGGGGGCCATACGACTGAAGCTTTCTTT
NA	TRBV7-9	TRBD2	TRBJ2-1	CASSGSGGRNLDEQFF	TGTGCCAGCAGCGGTTCGGGCGGGAGGAATCTAGATGAGCAGTTCTTC
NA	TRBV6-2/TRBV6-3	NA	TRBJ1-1	CASSYSVTEAFF	TGTGCCAGCAGTTACTCGGTAACTGAAGCTTTCTTT
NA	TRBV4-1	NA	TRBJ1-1	CASGTPWGEAFF	TGCGCCAGCGGGACACCCTGGGGTGAAGCTTTCTTT
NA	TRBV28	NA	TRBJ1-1	CASSLFGETAEAFF	TGTGCCAGCAGTTTGTTTGGGGAGACGGCTGAAGCTTTCTTT
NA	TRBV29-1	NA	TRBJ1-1	CSVRQSEAFF	TGCAGCGTTAGACAGAGTGAAGCTTTCTTT
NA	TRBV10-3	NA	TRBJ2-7	CAISDVDYPSNYEQYF	TGTGCCATCAGTGACGTTGACTACCCTTCGAACTACGAGCAGTACTTC